One sample yielded the 28 T cell receptor beta chains listed below, sequenced in a study of OX40 agonist ivuxolimab in advanced cancers. Produced via immunoSEQ multiplex PCR; TCRdb's table is partial and in-frame only. Found here are about 98,000 clones, around nine tenths of them singletons; the top ten hold 0.5%. Material: CD4+ or CD8+ T cells sorted from blood, obtained in a trial of the OX40 agonist ivuxolimab. The source of these receptors is an adult with an advanced solid tumor such as melanoma, head and neck, liver or kidney cancer.

The chain carries TRBV18 and TRBJ1-2; D unclear. Trimming took 2 bases from V and 6 from J, leaving 16 bases between them. The V gene's germline CDR1 is KGHSH and CDR2 LQKENI. The CDR3 length is 15 residues. The DNA of the CDR3 is TGTGCCAGCTCACCAGGGCTATCAGAGTGGGATGGCTACACCTTC. Translated: CASSPGLSEWDGYTF.

The J gene is TRBJ1-1, the V gene TRBV7-8; a possible D gene is TRBD1 (6 bases). The CDR3 sequence is 13 residues long. Germline-derived CDR1 and CDR2 are SGHVS and FQNEAQ. The V end was cut by 6 bases, the J end by 11 bases, with 19 bases between. CDR3 DNA sequence: TGTGCCAGCAGTTTTAGTGACAGGACTGGGGCTTTCTTT. This translates into CASSFSDRTGAFF.

This clone was seen only once. V usage is TRBV5-4 and J usage is TRBJ1-1; D might be TRBD1 (5 bases). The V end lost 4 bases, the J end lost 4 bases, and 17 bases lay between the germline ends. There are 15 residues in the CDR3. Germline V gene sequence: CDR1 SGHNT, CDR2 YYREEE (reference sequence). This chain's CDR3 is CASSPGWGFGTEAFF. The CDR3 DNA reads as TGTGCCAGCAGCCCGGGATGGGGGTTCGGCACTGAAGCTTTCTTT. The full variable domain, in which reference TRBV5-4 and TRBJ1-1 provide the parts outside the CDR3, is ETGVTQSPTHLIKTRGQQVTLRCSSQSGHNTVSWYQQALGQGPQFIFQYYREEENGRGNFPPRFSGLQFPNYSSELNVNALELDDSALYLCASSPGWGFGTEAFFGQGTRLTVV.

The rearrangement uses TRBV28 and TRBJ1-2; D is unresolved. The CDR3 spans 14 residues. Germline V gene sequence: CDR1 MDHEN, CDR2 SYDVKM. V lost 6 bases, J lost 10 bases, and 21 bases lay in between. CDR3 sequence: CASSPFQSREHYTF. In DNA form, the CDR3 reads TGTGCCAGCAGCCCCTTCCAGAGCCGTGAACACTACACCTTC.

This clone was detected a few times. The chain is built from TRBV7-9 and TRBJ1-5; TRBD1 might be the D (5 bases). CDR3 length: 13 residues. CDR1 is SEHNR, CDR2 FQNEAQ, per germline (reference sequence). The ends were cut back, 5 bases at V and 5 bases at J, with 10 bases in the middle. This CDR3 is CASSRDGDQPQHF. In nucleotides, the CDR3 is TGTGCCAGCAGCCGGGACGGAGATCAGCCCCAGCATTTT.

CDR3 coding DNA: TGTGCCAGCAGTGATAAGTTAGGCGGCGAGCAGTACTTC. Amino acid sequence: CASSDKLGGEQYF. This chain joins TRBV2 and TRBJ2-7; D is unresolved. V was pared by 3 bases and J by 6 bases, with 12 bases between. CDR1 and CDR2 (germline): SNHLY, FYNNEI. CDR3 length equals 13 residues.

The J gene is TRBJ1-2, the V gene TRBV2, with no clear D. In germline, CDR1 is SNHLY, CDR2 FYNNEI. The germline V and J ends were trimmed by 1 base and 8 bases, with 14 bases remaining between them. This CDR3 region has 14 residues. The chain's CDR3 is CASSEEIPGDGYTF. The CDR3, as DNA: TGTGCCAGCAGTGAAGAGATTCCAGGAGACGGCTACACCTTC.

V is TRBV28 and J is TRBJ1-1, with no clear D. The ends were cut back, 5 bases at V and 1 base at J, with 11 bases in the middle. Per germline, CDR1 MDHEN and CDR2 SYDVKM. This CDR3 is built from 14 residues. CDR3 region: CASSLRRTNTEAFF. In nucleotides, the CDR3 is TGTGCCAGCAGTCTCCGGCGTACGAACACTGAAGCTTTCTTT. Using reference TRBV28 and TRBJ1-1 for the parts outside the CDR3, the full variable domain is DVKVTQSSRYLVKRTGEKVFLECVQDMDHENMFWYRQDPGLGLRLIYFSYDVKMKEKGDIPEGYSVSREKKERFSLILESASTNQTSMYLCASSLRRTNTEAFFGQGTRLTVV.

The chain recombines TRBV19 with TRBJ1-2; 7 bases map to TRBD1. CDR1 is LNHDA, CDR2 SQIVND, per germline (reference sequence). V shed 7 bases and J 0 bases; nucleotides not matched to a gene: 2. The CDR3 runs to 13 residues. In DNA form, the CDR3 reads TGTGCCAGTACAACAGGGGCTAACTATGGCTACACCTTC. Protein product: CASTTGANYGYTF.

V gene TRBV7-2 combines with J gene TRBJ2-2, with 9 bases identical to TRBD1. This CDR3 is 15 amino acids long. The V gene's germline CDR1 is SGHTA and CDR2 FQGNSA. V gave up 9 bases and J gave up 2 bases; unmatched junction bases: 7. The CDR3 nucleotides are TGTGCCAGGGAACGGGACAGGGTAAACACCGGGGAGCTGTTTTTT. Protein: CARERDRVNTGELFF.

V usage is TRBV6-6 and J usage is TRBJ2-4; D remains unclear. The CDR3 contains 13 residues. Germline V gene data show CDR1 as MNHNY and CDR2 as SVGAGI (reference sequence). Trimming removed 8 bases from V and 4 bases from J, with 12 bases in between. Here the CDR3 reads CASFGGTKNIQYF. DNA of the CDR3: TGTGCCAGCTTTGGCGGTACGAAAAACATTCAGTACTTC.

The chain is built from TRBV6-1 and TRBJ1-5; D gene uncertain. In germline, CDR1 is MNHNS, CDR2 SASEGT. This CDR3 is 15 amino acids long. Trimming removed 5 bases at V and 0 bases at J, with 11 bases between. The CDR3 sequence is CASSSFGYSNQPQHF. CDR3 DNA: TGTGCCAGCAGTAGCTTTGGGTATAGCAATCAGCCCCAGCATTTT.

J is TRBJ1-4 and V is TRBV21-1. TRBV21-1 is a documented pseudogene. The CDR3 covers 13 residues. In DNA, the CDR3 is TGTGCCACCAAGAAAGGGACTAATGAAAAACTGTTTTTT. Translation: CATKKGTNEKLFF.

V usage is TRBV21-1 and J usage is TRBJ2-7. TRBV21-1 is annotated as a pseudogene. The CDR3 sequence is 15 residues long. The CDR3 DNA reads as TGTGCCAGCAGCAAAGAGGGGGGCCGGACCTACGAGCAGTACTTC. As protein: CASSKEGGRTYEQYF.

The V and J genes are TRBV6-6 and TRBJ1-2, with D possibly being TRBD1 (6 bases). The germline CDR1 and CDR2 sequences are MNHNY and SVGAGI (reference sequence). CDR3 length: 13 amino acids. Trimming cost V 7 bases and J 6 bases, with 15 bases left between them. In DNA form, the CDR3 reads TGTGCCAGCAAAAAAACAGGGTGGCATGGCTACACCTTC. Its translation: CASKKTGWHGYTF.

The chain is built from TRBV11-3 and TRBJ1-3; 8 bases align to TRBD1. V lost 5 bases, J lost 2 bases, and 8 bases stayed unmatched. The CDR3 is made up of 16 amino acids. Looked up from germline, CDR1 is SGHNT and CDR2 is YENEEA. CDR3 sequence reads: CASSDYRGSAGNTIYF. The CDR3 nucleotides read TGTGCCAGCAGCGACTACAGGGGGAGTGCTGGAAACACCATATATTTT.

The J gene is TRBJ2-3, the V gene TRBV6-5; 7 bases are shared with TRBD2. The germline gives CDR1 MNHEY, CDR2 SVGAGI. CDR3 length: 15 residues. Unmatched junction bases numbered 9, after V lost 3 bases and J lost 6 bases. CDR3: CASSYMQRGVDTQYF. For the CDR3, the DNA is TGTGCCAGCAGTTATATGCAGCGGGGTGTGGATACGCAGTATTTT.

The V and J genes are TRBV13 and TRBJ1-2; weak D call: TRBD1 (5 bases). CDR3 size: 14 residues. Germline V gene sequence: CDR1 PRHDT, CDR2 FYEKMQ (reference sequence). The ends were cut back, 5 bases at V and 4 bases at J, with 14 bases in the middle. The DNA for the CDR3 is TGTGCCAGCAGCCCGGGACGGAAACTCTATGGCTACACCTTC. This translates into CASSPGRKLYGYTF.

The V gene is TRBV7-9, the J gene TRBJ2-3, with D perhaps TRBD2 (5 bases). Germline-derived CDR1 and CDR2 are SEHNR and FQNEAQ (reference sequence). The CDR3 is 15 residues long. The ends were cut back, 0 bases at V and 1 base at J, with 8 bases in the middle. DNA of the CDR3: TGTGCCAGCAGCTTAGCCATCGGGGGCACAGATACGCAGTATTTT. This codes for CASSLAIGGTDTQYF.

This sequence joins TRBV18 and TRBJ2-3; TRBD1 aligns across 8 bases. This CDR3 is built from 14 residues. CDR1 is KGHSH, CDR2 LQKENI, per germline. V lost 6 bases, J lost 5 bases, and 7 bases stayed unmatched. The CDR3 sequence: CASSPGTGGDTQYF. Written as DNA, the CDR3 is TGTGCCAGCTCGCCCGGGACAGGTGGAGATACGCAGTATTTT.

The genes are TRBV6-5 and TRBJ1-3, with D possibly matching TRBD1 (6 bases). This CDR3 contains 14 residues. Looked up from germline, CDR1 is MNHEY and CDR2 is SVGAGI. V was shortened by 11 bases and J by 4 bases, with 18 bases between the two germline ends. Here the CDR3 reads CASLLNRDGNTIYF. The CDR3 coding sequence is TGTGCCTCCTTGCTTAACAGGGACGGAAACACCATATATTTT.

The chain carries TRBV7-2 and TRBJ2-3; no reliable D call. The CDR3 sequence is 12 residues long. Germline CDR1 reads SGHTA; CDR2 reads FQGNSA. Trimming removed 6 bases from V and 6 bases from J, with 10 bases in between. In DNA form, the CDR3 reads TGTGCCAGCAGTTCCCCGTGGGATACGCAGTATTTT. Amino acid sequence: CASSSPWDTQYF.

The J gene is TRBJ1-4, the V gene TRBV5-1, with D perhaps matching TRBD1 (5 bases). V was cut by 0 bases and J by 7 bases, with 13 bases left in between. Germline V lookup: CDR1 SGHRS, CDR2 YFSETQ. CDR3 length equals 15 residues. The CDR3 coding sequence is TGCGCCAGCAGCTTGGAACCCGGGGCGGGTGAAAAACTGTTTTTT. Its translation: CASSLEPGAGEKLFF.

J is TRBJ2-2 and V is TRBV7-7; no firm D call. The CDR3 is 16 amino acids. Trimming took off 5 bases at V and 0 bases at J, with 13 bases between the two ends. Germline V gene sequence: CDR1 SSHAT, CDR2 FNYEAQ (reference sequence). The CDR3 is CASSPRSGANTGELFF. In nucleotides, the CDR3 is TGTGCCAGCAGCCCCCGTTCTGGGGCGAACACCGGGGAGCTGTTTTTT.

The V and J genes are TRBV7-3 and TRBJ2-5, with 12 positions matching TRBD2. Germline CDR1 and CDR2: SGHTA and FQGTGA. Trimming cost V 5 bases and J 5 bases; bases outside gene matches: 9. The CDR3 contains 16 residues. CDR3 in amino acids: CASSPGLAGTMETQYF. In DNA, the CDR3 is TGTGCCAGCAGCCCCGGACTAGCGGGGACTATGGAGACCCAGTACTTC.

The V gene is TRBV19, the J gene TRBJ2-5; no reliable D call. Per the germline V gene, CDR1 is LNHDA and CDR2 is SQIVND (reference sequence). The CDR3 has 13 residues. Trimming stripped 4 bases from V and 5 bases from J, with 11 bases between. CDR3 region: CASSNQKQETQYF. CDR3 nucleotides: TGTGCCAGTAGTAACCAGAAACAGGAGACCCAGTACTTC.

This clone was observed a few times. Other DNA sequences in this specimen translate into the identical CDR3. The chain recombines TRBV5-1 with TRBJ1-3; D perhaps matches TRBD1 (5 bases). CDR1 SGHRS and CDR2 YFSETQ come from the germline V gene. The CDR3 covers 15 residues. V was pared by 0 bases and J by 2 bases, with 9 bases between. The CDR3 sequence: CASSLGQGAGNTIYF. DNA of the CDR3: TGCGCCAGCAGCTTGGGGCAGGGCGCTGGAAACACCATATATTTT.

The V and J genes are TRBV6-1 and TRBJ1-2; TRBD1 agrees at 9 bases. Germline V CDR1 and CDR2: MNHNS, SASEGT. The CDR3 has 15 amino acids. V lost 6 bases to trimming and J lost 4 bases; unmatched junction nucleotides: 9. Written as DNA, the CDR3 is TGTGCCAGCAGGGTGACAGGGGGTCAGGCCTATGGCTACACCTTC. The encoded protein is CASRVTGGQAYGYTF.